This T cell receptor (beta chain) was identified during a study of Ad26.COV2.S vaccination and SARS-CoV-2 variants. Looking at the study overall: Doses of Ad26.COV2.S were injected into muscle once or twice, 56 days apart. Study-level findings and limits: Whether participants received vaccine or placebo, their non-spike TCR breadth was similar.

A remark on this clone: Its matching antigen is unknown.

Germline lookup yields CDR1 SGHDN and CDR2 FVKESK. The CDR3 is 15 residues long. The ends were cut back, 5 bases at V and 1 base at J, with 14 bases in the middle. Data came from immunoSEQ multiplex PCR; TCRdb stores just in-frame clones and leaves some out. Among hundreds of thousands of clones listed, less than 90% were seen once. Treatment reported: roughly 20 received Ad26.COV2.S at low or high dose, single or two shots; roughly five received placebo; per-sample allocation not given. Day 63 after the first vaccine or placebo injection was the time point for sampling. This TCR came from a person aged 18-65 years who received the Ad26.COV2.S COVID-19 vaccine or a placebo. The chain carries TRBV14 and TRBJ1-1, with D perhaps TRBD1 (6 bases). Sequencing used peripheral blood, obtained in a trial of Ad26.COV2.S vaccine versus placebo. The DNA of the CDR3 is TGTGCCAGCAGCGGGGGCATTCGGAGGAACACTGAAGCTTTCTTT. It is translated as CASSGGIRRNTEAFF.